Shown below are 29 T cell receptor beta chains from a single sample sequenced in a study of regulatory T cells in long-lasting Graves disease. Indicated time point: newly diagnosed GD, antithyroid drugs for less than 3 months. Preparation of the TCR library used RNA extracted from PBMCs. The authors built TCR beta libraries using iRepertoire HTBI primers and Arm-PCR of CDR3 regions. TCRdb fed the multiplex PCR reads into MiXCR, producing one record per CDR3 protein. The repertoire holds more than 400,000 distinct CDR3 sequences, with about 16% as singletons. These data were also reused for a study on T cells in Graves' hyperthyroidism and ophthalmopathy.

The source material was peripheral blood mononuclear cells (PBMCs), sampled at new diagnosis, from a patient treated with antithyroid drugs. These receptors were taken from a woman in her thirties with Graves disease.

This clonotype was observed at least ten times. The rearrangement uses TRBV20-1 and TRBJ1-1; no clear D. Trimming stripped 0 bases from V and 8 bases from J, with 10 bases between. The CDR3 runs to 12 residues. Germline loops: CDR1 DFQATT, CDR2 SNEGSKA (reference sequence). The CDR3 loop reads CSARDPKSEAFF. The CDR3 DNA sequence: TGCAGTGCTAGAGATCCAAAGTCCGAAGCTTTCTTT.

This clonotype occurred many times. The V and J genes are TRBV12-3 or TRBV12-4 and TRBJ1-1; D is uncertain. With 1 base removed from V and 3 bases from J, the gap between germline ends came to 9 bases. CDR3 length equals 14 residues. The CDR3 is CASSLDISDTEAFF. The CDR3 nucleotides read TGTGCCAGCAGTTTAGACATTTCTGACACTGAAGCTTTCTTT.

This clonotype was seen repeatedly, ten times or more. Here the CDR3 reads CASSQSGARDTQYF. The CDR3 DNA follows: TGTGCCAGCAGCCAATCGGGGGCCCGAGATACGCAGTATTTT. The V gene is TRBV16, the J gene TRBJ2-3, with a weak D call TRBD1 (6 bases). Between the trimmed V and J ends, which lost 0 bases and 5 bases, there was a span of 9 bases. The CDR3 has 14 residues. Germline CDR1 is KGHSY and CDR2 is FQNENV.

About this clonotype itself: A much larger clone differs by one base, so this may be a read error. The chain recombines TRBV11-1 with TRBJ2-7; D unresolved. This CDR3 contains 15 residues. Germline values: CDR1 SGHAT, CDR2 FQDESV (reference sequence). The CDR3 DNA reads TGTGCCGGCAGCTTAGATCGGGCCAGTTACTACGAGCAGTACTTC. The encoded protein is CAGSLDRASYYEQYF.

For this clonotype: This may be a read error: a much more frequent sequence differs by one nucleotide. The chain employs TRBV20-1 and TRBJ2-7; D may match TRBD1 or TRBD2 (5 bases each). Trimming cost V 5 bases and J 7 bases, with 24 bases left between them. Germline V gives CDR1 DFQATT, CDR2 SNEGSKA (reference sequence). This CDR3 is 15 amino acids long. CDR3 amino acids: CSARYPGPFFHEQYF. The CDR3 DNA reads TGCAGTGCTCGCTATCCGGGACCGTTCTTTCATGAGCAGTACTTC.

Written as DNA, the CDR3 is TGTGCCAGCAGCGCCTGGGACAGGTTGGAGACTAGCGGGAGGACAGATACGCAGTATTTT. Its protein product is CASSAWDRLETSGRTDTQYF. The chain uses TRBV9 and TRBJ2-3, with 13 bases identical to TRBD2. Germline CDR1 reads SGDLS; CDR2 reads YYNGEE. J gave up 3 bases and V 3 bases, and 16 bases lay outside the gene matches. The CDR3 extends over 20 amino acids.

This clonotype has a count of ten or more. This sequence joins TRBV12-3 or TRBV12-4 and TRBJ2-3; D possibly corresponds to TRBD2 (6 bases). The CDR3 runs 15 residues. V was trimmed by 6 bases and J by 1 base, leaving 14 bases between them. The DNA of the CDR3 is TGTGCCAGCAGCAGGTCCGGGGGTGGCACAGATACGCAGTATTTT. It is translated as CASSRSGGGTDTQYF.

This clonotype was counted at least ten times. The rearrangement joins TRBV5-6 to TRBJ1-5, with 7 bases lining up with TRBD1. Germline assignment: CDR1 SGHDT and CDR2 YYEEEE. The CDR3 is 14 residues long. Unmatched junction bases numbered 8, after V lost 4 bases and J lost 7 bases. The CDR3 is CASSGRQGGQPQHF. The CDR3 DNA reads as TGTGCCAGCAGCGGGAGACAGGGTGGGCAGCCCCAGCATTTT.

This clonotype was observed a handful of times. The CDR3, as DNA: TGTGCCAGCAGCCTCCTGACTAGCGGGAGAATAAATGAGCAGTTCTTC. Translating gives CASSLLTSGRINEQFF. The V gene is TRBV11-2, the J gene TRBJ2-1; 12 bases fit TRBD2. This CDR3 spans 16 amino acids. The trim removed 5 bases at V and 7 bases at J, leaving 9 bases unmatched. Germline V gene sequence: CDR1 SGHAT, CDR2 FQNNGV.

This clonotype was counted many times. The chain employs TRBV20-1 and TRBJ1-5; D is unresolved. The germline V gene has CDR1 DFQATT and CDR2 SNEGSKA (reference sequence). The CDR3 runs 16 residues. V lost 2 bases, J lost 9 bases, and 23 bases lay in between. The CDR3 region has the DNA TGCAGTGCTAGAAATCCGGGCAGCATGAATGTACGGCCCCAGCATTTT. Its translation is CSARNPGSMNVRPQHF.

This clonotype occurred a few times. This sequence joins TRBV7-6 and TRBJ2-7; possible D gene TRBD1, 6 bases. Germline loops: CDR1 SGHVS, CDR2 FNYEAQ. The germline V and J ends were trimmed by 4 bases and 2 bases, with 15 bases remaining between them. This CDR3 region has 15 residues. The CDR3 region is CASSSLSGVPYEQYF. DNA of the CDR3: TGTGCCAGCAGCTCCCTGTCAGGGGTCCCCTACGAGCAGTACTTC.

The table lists this clonotype with many counts. V gene TRBV20-1 combines with J gene TRBJ1-1; D is ambiguous. The germline CDR1 and CDR2 sequences are DFQATT and SNEGSKA (reference sequence). The CDR3 runs 11 residues. The V and J ends lost 3 bases and 7 bases respectively, with 9 bases between them. The CDR3 sequence: CSARRHGEAFF. CDR3 in DNA: TGCAGTGCTAGGAGACACGGTGAAGCTTTCTTT.

This clonotype was seen many times. The genes are TRBV7-2 and TRBJ1-2; TRBD1 agrees at 7 bases. In germline, CDR1 is SGHTA, CDR2 FQGNSA. The CDR3 is made up of 14 amino acids. V gave up 4 bases and J gave up 1 base; unmatched junction bases: 3. The CDR3 spells CASSSDRVNYGYTF. Here the CDR3 DNA reads TGTGCCAGCAGCTCCGACAGGGTTAACTATGGCTACACCTTC. Filled out from reference TRBV7-2 and TRBJ1-2, the complete variable domain reads GAGVSQSPSNKVTEKGKDVELRCDPISGHTALYWYRQSLGQGLEFLIYFQGNSAPDKSGLPSDRFSAERTGGSVSTLTIQRTQQEDSAVYLCASSSDRVNYGYTFGSGTRLTVV.

This clonotype was recorded a few times. The rearrangement joins TRBV4-1 to TRBJ1-1; tentatively, D is TRBD1 (6 bases). The CDR3 contains 15 residues. Germline CDR1 is MGHRA and CDR2 is YSYEKL. The V end was cut by 2 bases, the J end by 4 bases, with 14 bases between. The CDR3 reads CASSQRLGQITEAFF. The CDR3, as DNA: TGCGCCAGCAGCCAACGCTTAGGACAGATCACTGAAGCTTTCTTT.

This clonotype appeared many times. This rearrangement joins TRBV6-1 to TRBJ2-1; D perhaps matches TRBD2 (6 bases). Germline V gives CDR1 MNHNS, CDR2 SASEGT. Trimming stripped 7 bases from V and 9 bases from J, with 19 bases between. There are 14 residues in the CDR3. The CDR3 spells CASKAGTPGTEQFF. The CDR3 DNA is TGTGCCAGCAAGGCCGGGACTCCTGGCACTGAGCAGTTCTTC.

There are a few counts of this clonotype. The J gene is TRBJ2-2, the V gene TRBV24-1, with 7 bases aligning to TRBD1. Per germline, CDR1 KGHDR and CDR2 SFDVKD. The CDR3 covers 14 residues. The junction had 2 bases not matched to a gene; V was cut back by 4 bases and J by 4 bases. The CDR3 sequence: CATSEGQITGELFF. The CDR3 nucleotides are TGTGCCACCAGTGAGGGACAGATCACCGGGGAGCTGTTTTTT.

The rearrangement uses TRBV28 and TRBJ1-2, with 7 bases aligning to TRBD1. The CDR3 covers 16 residues. Germline CDR1 MDHEN, CDR2 SYDVKM. V gave up 0 bases and J gave up 1 base; unmatched junction bases: 5. CDR3 sequence (DNA): TGTGCCAGCAGTTTATGGACGGGACAGATTAACTATGGCTACACCTTC. The encoded protein is CASSLWTGQINYGYTF.

This clonotype was picked up many times. The genes are TRBV12-3 or TRBV12-4 and TRBJ1-2; D is undetermined. V dropped 4 bases and J dropped 8 bases, with 14 bases sitting between them. This CDR3 region has 13 residues. In DNA form, the CDR3 reads TGTGCCAGCAGTTACCGGGAGGTCGGGGGCTACACCTTC. It yields the protein CASSYREVGGYTF.

In this sample, this clonotype turned up many times. The chain links TRBV7-2 to TRBJ2-3; D is unresolved. The CDR3 loop spans 11 amino acids. CDR1 and CDR2 (germline): SGHTA, FQGNSA. Trimming took 5 bases from V and 5 from J, leaving 5 bases between them. The CDR3 is CASSPLDTQYF. DNA for the CDR3: TGTGCCAGCAGCCCCCTAGATACGCAGTATTTT. The full variable domain, in which reference TRBV7-2 and TRBJ2-3 provide the parts outside the CDR3, is GAGVSQSPSNKVTEKGKDVELRCDPISGHTALYWYRQSLGQGLEFLIYFQGNSAPDKSGLPSDRFSAERTGGSVSTLTIQRTQQEDSAVYLCASSPLDTQYFGPGTRLTVL.

This clonotype has at least ten counts. V and J are TRBV13 and TRBJ2-7; D may be TRBD2 (6 bases). This CDR3 has 14 amino acids. Germline CDR1 is PRHDT and CDR2 is FYEKMQ (reference sequence). The V gene lost 5 bases and the J gene lost 5 bases, with 16 bases spanning the gap. The CDR3 DNA sequence: TGTGCCAGCAGCCCAGGACTATCCCTCGACGAGCAGTACTTC. It encodes CASSPGLSLDEQYF.

Points on this clonotype: This may be a read error, as it is one base from a much larger clone. The rearrangement uses TRBV7-9 and TRBJ2-7; TRBD2 matches 14 bases. Germline CDR1 and CDR2: SEHNR and FQNEAQ (reference sequence). The CDR3 runs 18 residues. The chain's CDR3 is CASSQPRTSGRITYERYF. In DNA, the CDR3 is TGTGCCAGCAGCCAACCTCGGACTAGCGGGAGGATAACCTACGAGCGGTACTTC.

A note on this clonotype: An end of the junction does not agree with germline; a read error may underlie this. This sequence joins TRBV5-1 and TRBJ1-5; perhaps TRBD1 as D (6 bases). The CDR3 spans 14 residues. Germline V CDR1 and CDR2: SGHRS, YFSETQ. The CDR3 DNA sequence: TGCGCCAGCAGCCCGACAGGTAGCAATCAGCCCCAGCGTTTT. It is translated as CASSPTGSNQPQRF.

This chain connects TRBV19 to TRBJ1-4, with 10 bases identical to TRBD1. Trimming cost V 5 bases and J 7 bases; bases outside gene matches: 13. Germline assignment: CDR1 LNHDA and CDR2 SQIVND (reference sequence). The CDR3 covers 17 residues. The CDR3 protein is CASSPRDRGRFSEKLFF. In DNA, the CDR3 is TGTGCCAGTAGTCCAAGGGACAGGGGAAGATTTAGTGAAAAACTGTTTTTT.

The CDR3 DNA follows: TGCGCCAGCAGCCAAGAGGGGGGAACCGGGGAGCTGTTTTTT. It specifies CASSQEGGTGELFF. The rearrangement uses TRBV4-1 and TRBJ2-2; perhaps TRBD2 as D (6 bases). CDR3 length: 14 amino acids. V shed 0 bases and J shed 5 bases, with 7 bases lying between them. Germline CDR1 and CDR2: MGHRA and YSYEKL.

This clonotype has only a few counts. The genes are TRBV6-2 or TRBV6-3 and TRBJ2-3, with 13 bases fitting TRBD2. V lost 2 bases to trimming and J lost 5 bases; unmatched junction nucleotides: 7. The CDR3 is 17 residues long. Germline V gives CDR1 MNHEY, CDR2 SVGEGT. As DNA, the CDR3 is TGTGCCAGCAGTTACAACGGACTAGCGGGAGAGATAGATACGCAGTATTTT. Translation: CASSYNGLAGEIDTQYF.

Ten or more counts support this clonotype. Relative to the germline gene, one junction end is altered; a read error may explain this. The chain carries TRBV5-1 and TRBJ2-3; D gene unclear. The germline CDR1 and CDR2 sequences are SGHRS and YFSETQ. The CDR3 runs to 12 residues. DNA for the CDR3: TGTGCCAGCAGCTTGAACGAAGATACGCAGTATTTT. This codes for CASSLNEDTQYF.

Turning to this clonotype: This is likely an artifact of a read error, given a far larger clone one base away. The V gene is TRBV12-3 or TRBV12-4, the J gene TRBJ2-7, with TRBD2 identical over 15 bases. This CDR3 region has 15 residues. V was pared by 8 bases and J by 7 bases, with 9 bases of the junction left unmatched. The chain's CDR3 is CASQGLAGGGNEQYF. The CDR3 DNA follows: TGTGCCAGCCAGGGACTAGCGGGAGGAGGAAATGAGCAGTACTTC.

The V and J genes are TRBV7-8 and TRBJ1-1, with D perhaps matching TRBD1 (5 bases). With 4 bases removed from V and 3 bases from J, the gap between germline ends came to 21 bases. CDR1 and CDR2 (germline): SGHVS, FQNEAQ. CDR3 length equals 17 residues. CDR3 nucleotides: TGTGCCAGCAGCTCAATCCGGGACGGGAGGATAGACACTGAAGCTTTCTTT. Residues: CASSSIRDGRIDTEAFF.

In this sample, this clonotype turned up many times. The chain employs TRBV5-1 and TRBJ2-2; TRBD2 matches at 8 bases. CDR3 length equals 15 residues. The germline gives CDR1 SGHRS, CDR2 YFSETQ. V was clipped by 2 bases and J by 4 bases; unmatched bases: 4. The CDR3 spells CASSFGTSTTGELFF. The CDR3 DNA sequence: TGCGCCAGCAGCTTCGGGACTAGTACCACCGGGGAGCTGTTTTTT.